These 16 T cell receptor beta chains share one sample of origin, sequenced in a study of T cell changes during pregnancy in multiple sclerosis. Method: immunoSEQ multiplex PCR; TCRdb's copy keeps in-frame clones and lacks some. The table includes tens of thousands of clones, around 94% detected once. The input for sequencing was peripheral blood, taken in the second trimester of pregnancy. The receptors here all came from a female donor in good health, enrolled as a control in a pregnancy study.

V usage is TRBV6-5 and J usage is TRBJ1-4; TRBD1 might be the D (6 bases). CDR3 length equals 14 residues. Germline CDR1 and CDR2: MNHEY and SVGAGI. The V end was cut by 4 bases, the J end by 3 bases, with 9 bases between. The CDR3, as DNA: TGTGCCAGCAGTTCCAGGGGACCTAATGAAAAACTGTTTTTT. This gives the protein CASSSRGPNEKLFF.

The chain links TRBV6-6 to TRBJ2-3; D possibly corresponds to TRBD2 (7 bases). Trimming removed 10 bases from V and 2 bases from J, with 16 bases in between. The germline V gene has CDR1 MNHNY and CDR2 SVGAGI (reference sequence). CDR3 size: 14 residues. CDR3 sequence: CAISRGGNTDTQYF. The CDR3 DNA is TGTGCCATTTCGAGGGGGGGAAACACAGATACGCAGTATTTT.

V and J are TRBV27 and TRBJ2-5, with D unresolved. The CDR3 runs to 14 residues. The V and J ends lost 3 bases and 2 bases respectively, with 10 bases between them. Germline V lookup: CDR1 MNHEY, CDR2 SMNVEV (reference sequence). CDR3 sequence reads: CASSFGRWQETQYF. In nucleotides, the CDR3 is TGTGCCAGCAGTTTTGGCAGGTGGCAAGAGACCCAGTACTTC.

The CDR3 sequence is CASTPGVGAGDYEQYF. CDR3 in DNA: TGTGCCAGTACCCCCGGTGTGGGAGCGGGGGACTACGAGCAGTACTTC. The V and J genes are TRBV19 and TRBJ2-7; 8 bases align to TRBD2. J was trimmed by 3 bases and V by 7 bases; bases with no gene match: 14. The CDR3 is 16 residues long. From germline, CDR1 is LNHDA and CDR2 SQIVND (reference sequence).

This sequence joins TRBV27 and TRBJ2-7, with 10 nucleotides matching TRBD1. V shed 7 bases and J 6 bases; nucleotides not matched to a gene: 12. There are 15 residues in the CDR3. The germline gives CDR1 MNHEY, CDR2 SMNVEV (reference sequence). DNA for the CDR3: TGTGCCAGCACCTCAGAGGGACAGGGGATGTCCGAGCAGTACTTC. It encodes CASTSEGQGMSEQYF.

The chain combines TRBV28 with TRBJ1-5; D perhaps matches TRBD1 (5 bases). The CDR3 is made up of 15 amino acids. CDR1 and CDR2 (germline): MDHEN, SYDVKM. V dropped 5 bases and J dropped 2 bases, with 13 bases sitting between them. The CDR3 DNA sequence: TGTGCCAGCAGTACGCAGGGAGGAGGCAATCAGCCCCAGCATTTT. This sequence encodes CASSTQGGGNQPQHF.

This clone is a singleton in its sample. The chain couples TRBV5-6 to TRBJ2-1, with D possibly matching TRBD2 (5 bases). The CDR3 covers 13 residues. Trimming removed 0 bases at V and 9 bases at J, with 10 bases between. Germline V gene lookup returns CDR1 SGHDT and CDR2 YYEEEE. In DNA form, the CDR3 reads TGTGCCAGCAGCTTGGCGGCGGCGGGTGAGCAGTTCTTC. Its translation is CASSLAAAGEQFF. Supplemented by reference TRBV5-6 and TRBJ2-1, the full variable domain reads DAGVTQSPTHLIKTRGQQVTLRCSPKSGHDTVSWYQQALGQGPQFIFQYYEEEERQRGNFPDRFSGHQFPNYSSELNVNALLLGDSALYLCASSLAAAGEQFFGPGTRLTVL.

The genes are TRBV9 and TRBJ2-7; 7 bases fit TRBD2. The CDR3 runs 14 residues. The V gene end was trimmed by 0 bases and the J gene end by 6 bases; junction bases not matched to a gene: 6. CDR1 is SGDLS and CDR2 is YYNGEE in the germline V gene. CDR3 nucleotides: TGTGCCAGCAGCGTAGCCGGGACTAAGGGCGAGCAGTACTTC. This sequence encodes CASSVAGTKGEQYF. Full variable domain (missing parts from reference TRBV9 and TRBJ2-7): DSGVTQTPKHLITATGQRVTLRCSPRSGDLSVYWYQQSLDQGLQFLIQYYNGEERAKGNILERFSAQQFPDLHSELNLSSLELGDSALYFCASSVAGTKGEQYFGPGTRLTVT.

This chain joins TRBV6-6 and TRBJ1-5; 8 positions agree with TRBD1. Germline V CDR1 and CDR2: MNHNY, SVGAGI (reference sequence). There are 15 residues in the CDR3. Losses at the gene ends were 7 bases for V and 0 bases for J; bases not matched to a gene: 5. CDR3 loop: CASTRGQDSNQPQHF. Here the CDR3 DNA reads TGTGCCAGCACCAGGGGACAGGATAGCAATCAGCCCCAGCATTTT.

The chain employs TRBV27 and TRBJ1-2; 9 nucleotides agree with TRBD1. This CDR3 contains 14 residues. The germline CDR1 and CDR2 sequences are MNHEY and SMNVEV (reference sequence). V lost 5 bases, J lost 6 bases, and 7 bases stayed unmatched. The CDR3 here is CASSPTGGVNGYTF. The CDR3 nucleotides read TGTGCCAGCAGTCCCACAGGGGGCGTCAATGGCTACACCTTC.

The V call is TRBV18, the J call TRBJ2-1; 9 bases fit TRBD1. V was pared by 4 bases and J by 4 bases, with 5 bases of the junction left unmatched. Germline lookup yields CDR1 KGHSH and CDR2 LQKENI. The CDR3 is 15 residues long. The CDR3 DNA reads as TGTGCCAGCTCACAAGGGACAGGGCGGTACAATGAGCAGTTCTTC. Protein product: CASSQGTGRYNEQFF.

The chain carries TRBV9 and TRBJ2-2; possible D gene TRBD2, 5 bases. The length of the CDR3 is 14 residues. V was pared by 4 bases and J by 6 bases, with 13 bases between. Looked up from germline, CDR1 is SGDLS and CDR2 is YYNGEE. The CDR3 region has the DNA TGTGCCAGCAGCTCGGGAAGCCTGGCCGGGGAGCTGTTTTTT. The encoded protein is CASSSGSLAGELFF.

This sequence joins TRBV18 and TRBJ2-7; the D gene is possibly TRBD2 (5 bases). CDR3 size: 14 residues. Germline loops: CDR1 KGHSH, CDR2 LQKENI. V was trimmed by 4 bases and J by 3 bases, leaving 13 bases between them. CDR3 loop: CASSLTRGDYEQYF. CDR3 nucleotides: TGTGCCAGCTCACTTACCCGGGGAGACTACGAGCAGTACTTC.

The chain links TRBV29-1 to TRBJ1-1; D may be TRBD1 (5 bases). V was clipped by 3 bases and J by 4 bases, with 15 bases between them. The CDR3 runs to 14 residues. CDR1 and CDR2 (germline): SQVTM, ANQGSEA. In DNA form, the CDR3 reads TGCAGCGTTGACCATACACAGGACCTCACTGAAGCTTTCTTT. Translated: CSVDHTQDLTEAFF.

Here the CDR3 DNA reads TGTGCCAGCAGAGGGGAAGGAATGAACACTGAAGCTTTCTTT. It is translated as CASRGEGMNTEAFF. The rearrangement joins TRBV13 to TRBJ1-1; TRBD1 might be the D (5 bases). The V and J ends lost 6 bases and 0 bases respectively, with 11 bases between them. The CDR3 sequence is 14 residues long. CDR1 PRHDT and CDR2 FYEKMQ come from the germline V gene (reference sequence).

The rearrangement joins TRBV6-5 to TRBJ1-4; no clear D gene. V lost 6 bases and J 4 bases, leaving 6 bases between the germline ends. This CDR3 comprises 12 residues. Germline V gene sequence: CDR1 MNHEY, CDR2 SVGAGI. CDR3 DNA: TGTGCCAGCAGGCGGGGTAATGAAAAACTGTTTTTT. Translation gives CASRRGNEKLFF.